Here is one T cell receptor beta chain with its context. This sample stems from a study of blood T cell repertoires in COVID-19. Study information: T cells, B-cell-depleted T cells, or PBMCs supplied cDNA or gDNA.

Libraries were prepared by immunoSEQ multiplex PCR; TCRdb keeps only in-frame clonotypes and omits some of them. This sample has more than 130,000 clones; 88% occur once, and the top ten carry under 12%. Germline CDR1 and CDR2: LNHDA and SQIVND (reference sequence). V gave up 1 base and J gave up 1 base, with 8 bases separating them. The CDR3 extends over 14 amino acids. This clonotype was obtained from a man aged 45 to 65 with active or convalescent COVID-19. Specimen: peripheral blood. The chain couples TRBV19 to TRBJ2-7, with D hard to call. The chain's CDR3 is CASSIGLSSYEQYF. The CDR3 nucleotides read TGTGCCAGTAGTATAGGACTGTCATCCTACGAGCAGTACTTC.